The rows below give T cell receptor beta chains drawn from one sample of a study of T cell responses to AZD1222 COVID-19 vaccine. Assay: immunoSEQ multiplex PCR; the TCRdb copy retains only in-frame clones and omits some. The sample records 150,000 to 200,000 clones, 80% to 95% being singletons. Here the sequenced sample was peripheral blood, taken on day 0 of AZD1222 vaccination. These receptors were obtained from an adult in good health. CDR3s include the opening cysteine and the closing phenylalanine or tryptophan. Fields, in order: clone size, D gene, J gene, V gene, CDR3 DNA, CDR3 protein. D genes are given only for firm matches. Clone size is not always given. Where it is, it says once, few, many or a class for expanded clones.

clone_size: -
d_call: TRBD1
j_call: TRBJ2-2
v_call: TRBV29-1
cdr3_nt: TGCAGCGTTGGTTGGGGACAGGGCGTCAACACCGGGGAGCTGTTTTTT
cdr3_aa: CSVGWGQGVNTGELFF

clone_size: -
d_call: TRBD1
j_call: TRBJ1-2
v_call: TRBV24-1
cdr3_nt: TGTGCCACCAGTGATTACAGGGGTGAAGTCTCTGGCTACACCTTC
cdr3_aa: CATSDYRGEVSGYTF

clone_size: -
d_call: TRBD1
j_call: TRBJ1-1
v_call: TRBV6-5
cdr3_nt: TGTGCCAGCAGTTACCCACGGACAGGCCGAGGGACTGAAGCTTTCTTT
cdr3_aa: CASSYPRTGRGTEAFF

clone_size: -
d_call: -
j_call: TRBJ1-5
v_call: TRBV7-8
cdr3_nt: TGTGCCAGCAGCTTAGATTGGGGGGGGAGGCCCCAGCATTTT
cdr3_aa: CASSLDWGGRPQHF

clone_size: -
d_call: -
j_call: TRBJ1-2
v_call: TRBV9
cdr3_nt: TGTGCCAGCAGCGCCCAGACCGGGACAAATTACTATGGCTACACCTTC
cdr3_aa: CASSAQTGTNYYGYTF

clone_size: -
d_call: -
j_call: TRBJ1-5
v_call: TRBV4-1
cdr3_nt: TGCGCCAGCAGCCAACTACAGGGTACGGGTCAGCCCCAGCATTTT
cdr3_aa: CASSQLQGTGQPQHF

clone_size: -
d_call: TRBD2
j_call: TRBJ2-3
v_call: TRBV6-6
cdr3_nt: TGTGCCAGCAGTCTACAGACTAGCGCGGGATTCACAGATACGCAGTATTTT
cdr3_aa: CASSLQTSAGFTDTQYF

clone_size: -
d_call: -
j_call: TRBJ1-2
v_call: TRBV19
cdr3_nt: TGTGCCAGTAAAGGTAGAGGATATGGCTACACCTTC
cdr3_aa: CASKGRGYGYTF

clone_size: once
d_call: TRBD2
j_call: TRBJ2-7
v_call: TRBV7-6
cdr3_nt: TGTGCCAGCAGCCCTAGCGGGGGAAGCTCCTACGAGCAGTACTTC
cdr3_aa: CASSPSGGSSYEQYF

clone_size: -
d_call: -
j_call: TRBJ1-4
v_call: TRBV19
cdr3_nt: TGTGCCAGTAGTATAGGTAACAGAATTAATGAAAAACTGTTTTTT
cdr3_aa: CASSIGNRINEKLFF

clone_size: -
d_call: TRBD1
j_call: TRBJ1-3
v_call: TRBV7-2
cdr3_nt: TGTGCCAGCAGCTACGCAGGGACAGCCAGCTCTGGAAACACCATATATTTT
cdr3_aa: CASSYAGTASSGNTIYF

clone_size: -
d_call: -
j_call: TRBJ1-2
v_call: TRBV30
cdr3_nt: TGTGCCTGGAGCCCAGGGGACTATGGCTACACCTTC
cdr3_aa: CAWSPGDYGYTF

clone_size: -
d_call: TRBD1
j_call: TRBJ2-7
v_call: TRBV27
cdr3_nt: TGTGCCAGCAGTTTATTCCCGACAGGGAGTAGCTACGAGCAGTACTTC
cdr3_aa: CASSLFPTGSSYEQYF

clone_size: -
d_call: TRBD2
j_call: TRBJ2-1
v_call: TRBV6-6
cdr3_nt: TGTGCCAGCAGTTACTCGACTAGCCCTGAGCAGTTCTTC
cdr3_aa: CASSYSTSPEQFF

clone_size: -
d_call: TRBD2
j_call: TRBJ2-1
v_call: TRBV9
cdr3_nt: TGTGCCAGCAGCCCCCGGGGGAGAGATAGCGGGAGGGCCTACAATGAGCAGTTCTTC
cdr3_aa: CASSPRGRDSGRAYNEQFF

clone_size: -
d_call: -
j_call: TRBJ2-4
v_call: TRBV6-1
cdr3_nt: TGTGCCAGCAGTGAATCTGGGGATTTAAACATTCAGTACTTC
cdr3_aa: CASSESGDLNIQYF

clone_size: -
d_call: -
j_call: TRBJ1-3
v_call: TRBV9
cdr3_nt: TGTGCCAGCAGCGTAGCAGACAGGCCCGACTCTGGAAACACCATATATTTT
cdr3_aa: CASSVADRPDSGNTIYF

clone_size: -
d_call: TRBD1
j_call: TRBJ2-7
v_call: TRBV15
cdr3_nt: TGTGCCACCAGCAGAGGAGGACAGGGGGCAGGGGAGCAGTACTTC
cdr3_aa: CATSRGGQGAGEQYF

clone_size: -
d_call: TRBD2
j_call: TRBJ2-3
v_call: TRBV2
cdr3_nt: TGTGCCAGCAAGGTATCCGGGGGAGGGACCACAGATACGCAGTATTTT
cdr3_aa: CASKVSGGGTTDTQYF

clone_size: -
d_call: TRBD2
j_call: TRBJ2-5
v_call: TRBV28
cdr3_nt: TGTGCCAGCAGAGGAGCGGGAGGGCCAAGGGAGACCCAGTACTTC
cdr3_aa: CASRGAGGPRETQYF

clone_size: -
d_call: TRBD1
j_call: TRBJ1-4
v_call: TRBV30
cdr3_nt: TGTGCCTGGAGCGCAGGGACAGGGGGGCGGGAAAAACTGTTTTTT
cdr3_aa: CAWSAGTGGREKLFF

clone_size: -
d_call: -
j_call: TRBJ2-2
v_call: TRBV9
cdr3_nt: TGTGCCAGCAGCAGTCAGGGGCTCGGGGAGCTGTTTTTT
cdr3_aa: CASSSQGLGELFF

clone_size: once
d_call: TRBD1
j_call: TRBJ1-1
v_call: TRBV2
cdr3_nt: TGTGCCGATAAAGAGACAGGGGCCGAGGGCACTGAAGCTTTCTTT
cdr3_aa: CADKETGAEGTEAFF

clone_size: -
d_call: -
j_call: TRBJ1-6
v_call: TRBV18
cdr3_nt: TGTGCCAGCTCACCAGAGTTACCCTATAATTCACCCCTCCACTTT
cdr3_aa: CASSPELPYNSPLHF

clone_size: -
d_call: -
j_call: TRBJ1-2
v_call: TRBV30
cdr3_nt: TGTGCCTGGACCCCGGACAGCGACTATGGCTACACCTTC
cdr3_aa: CAWTPDSDYGYTF

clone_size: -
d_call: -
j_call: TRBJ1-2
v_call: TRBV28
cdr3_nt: TGTGCCAGCAGTTGGGGACCGGCACTATATGGCTACACCTTC
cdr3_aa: CASSWGPALYGYTF

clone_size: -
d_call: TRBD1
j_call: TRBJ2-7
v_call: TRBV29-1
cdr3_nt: TGCAGCGCCCGGACCGGGACAGTCACCTACGAGCAGTACTTC
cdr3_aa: CSARTGTVTYEQYF

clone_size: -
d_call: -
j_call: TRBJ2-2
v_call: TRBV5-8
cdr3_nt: TGTGCCAGCAGACAGGGCCCAAGGACCGGGGAGCTGTTTTTT
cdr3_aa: CASRQGPRTGELFF

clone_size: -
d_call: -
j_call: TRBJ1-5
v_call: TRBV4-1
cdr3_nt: TGCGCCAGCAGCCAAGATTGGGGACAGCCCCAGCATTTT
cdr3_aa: CASSQDWGQPQHF

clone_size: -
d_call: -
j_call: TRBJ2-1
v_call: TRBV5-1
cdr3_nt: TGCGCCAGCAGCAGGGGGGGACAGCTAAATGAGCAGTTCTTC
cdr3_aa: CASSRGGQLNEQFF

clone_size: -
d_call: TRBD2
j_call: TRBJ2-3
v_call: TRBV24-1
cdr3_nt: TGTGCCACCAGTGGTCGAGGACTAGCGGGACTCAGCACAGATACGCAGTATTTT
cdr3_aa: CATSGRGLAGLSTDTQYF

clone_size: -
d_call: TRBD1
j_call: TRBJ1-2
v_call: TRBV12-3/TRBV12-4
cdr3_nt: TGTGCCAGCAGTTTGGACAGGGACTATGGCTACACCTTC
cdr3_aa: CASSLDRDYGYTF

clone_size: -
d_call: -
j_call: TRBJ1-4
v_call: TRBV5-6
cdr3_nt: TGTGCCAGCAGCTTGTGGCAGGGAGGGGAAAAACTGTTTTTT
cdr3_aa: CASSLWQGGEKLFF

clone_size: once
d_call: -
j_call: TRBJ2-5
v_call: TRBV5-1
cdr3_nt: TGCGCCAGCAGCTTGGCCGCAGAGACCCAGTACTTC
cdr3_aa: CASSLAAETQYF

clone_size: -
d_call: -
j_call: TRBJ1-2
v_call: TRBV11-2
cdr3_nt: TGTGCCAGCAGCTTAGATCGGGGGGGATATGGCTACACCTTC
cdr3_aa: CASSLDRGGYGYTF

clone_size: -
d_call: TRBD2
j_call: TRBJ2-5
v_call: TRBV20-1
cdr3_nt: TGCAGTGCTAGTAGGTCCACCCCTAGCGGGATTGGGACCCAGTACTTC
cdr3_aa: CSASRSTPSGIGTQYF

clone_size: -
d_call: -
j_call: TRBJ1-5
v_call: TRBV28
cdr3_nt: TGTGCCAGCAGTCCGGGGGGCGGTCCTCAGCCCCAGCATTTT
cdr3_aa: CASSPGGGPQPQHF

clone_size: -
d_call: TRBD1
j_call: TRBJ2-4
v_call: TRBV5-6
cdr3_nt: TGTGCCAGCGGCTCACAGGGGGCAATGGACATTCAGTACTTC
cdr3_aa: CASGSQGAMDIQYF

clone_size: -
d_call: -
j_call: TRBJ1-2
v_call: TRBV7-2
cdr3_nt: TGTGCCAGCAGCTTAGAAACCTATGGCTACACCTTC
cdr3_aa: CASSLETYGYTF

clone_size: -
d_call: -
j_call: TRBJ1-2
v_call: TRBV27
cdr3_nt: TGTGCCAGCAGTTTAGAGGGACATAGTTCGGGCTACACCTTC
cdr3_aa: CASSLEGHSSGYTF

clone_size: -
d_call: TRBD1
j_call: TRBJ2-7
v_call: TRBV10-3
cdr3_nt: TGTGCCATCAGCATGGGGGACAGAGGCTACGAGCAGTACTTC
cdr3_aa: CAISMGDRGYEQYF

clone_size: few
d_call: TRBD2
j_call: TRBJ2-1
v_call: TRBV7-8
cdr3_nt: TGTGCCAGCAGCTTAGTGGCGGGAGGGAGCAATGAGCAGTTCTTC
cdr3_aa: CASSLVAGGSNEQFF

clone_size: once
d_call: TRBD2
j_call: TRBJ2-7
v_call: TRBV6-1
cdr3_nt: TGTGCCAGCAGTGAGCGGGGGGACTCCTACGAGCAGTACTTC
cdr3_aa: CASSERGDSYEQYF

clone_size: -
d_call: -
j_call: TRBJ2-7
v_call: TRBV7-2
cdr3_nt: TGTGCCAGCAGCCCCCGGGACTTCATCCCCCTCGAGCAGTACTTC
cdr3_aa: CASSPRDFIPLEQYF

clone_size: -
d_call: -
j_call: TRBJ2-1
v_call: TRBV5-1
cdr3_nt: TGCGCCAGCACCACTTATGGGGTCTACAATGAGCAGTTCTTC
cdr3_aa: CASTTYGVYNEQFF

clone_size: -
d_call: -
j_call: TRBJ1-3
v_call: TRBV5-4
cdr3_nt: TGTGCCAGCAGCTTGGTATTGGGCCTCTCTGGAAACACCATATATTTT
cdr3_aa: CASSLVLGLSGNTIYF

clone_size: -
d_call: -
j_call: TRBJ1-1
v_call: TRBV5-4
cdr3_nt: TGTGCCAGCAGCTTGGATGGCGGGCCCCCGGGCACTGAAGCTTTCTTT
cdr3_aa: CASSLDGGPPGTEAFF

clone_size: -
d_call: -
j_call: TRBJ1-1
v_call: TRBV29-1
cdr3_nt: TGCAGCGTTGATTACGGGAGGACAACCGAAGCTTTCTTT
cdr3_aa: CSVDYGRTTEAFF

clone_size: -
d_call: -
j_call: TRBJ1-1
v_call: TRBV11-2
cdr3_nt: TGTGCCAGCAGCCCAACCAGGGGGAACACTGAAGCTTTCTTT
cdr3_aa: CASSPTRGNTEAFF